A selection of T cell receptor beta chains follows, all from one sample in a study of T cell repertoires in cytomegalovirus infection. TCRdb independently ran MiXCR on the reads; one entry per CDR3 protein. The sample contains some 54,000 distinct CDR3 sequences, around a fifth of which appear only once. No antigen has been assigned to these receptors. The sample was CD8+ T cells from cultured PBMCs, taken from culture after CMV antigen stimulation. These receptors were collected from a human donor in good health (CMV status not recorded). Some clones in this sample may be carry-over from other donors' samples. Both conserved end residues are part of each CDR3. Each record gives: clone size, J gene, CDR3 length, V gene, D gene, CDR3 DNA, CDR3 protein. A D gene is named only where the DNA matches it firmly. Rows give clone size only sometimes, using once, few, many, or a class for an expanded clone.

>few|TRBJ2-1|15|TRBV7-9|NA
TGTGCCAGCAGCCTCGACTGGAGCTCCTACAATGAGCAGTTCTTC
CASSLDWSSYNEQFF
>few|TRBJ2-5|15|TRBV7-9|NA
TGTGCCAGCAGCTTAGTAACAGGATACCAAGAGACCCAGTACTTC
CASSLVTGYQETQYF
>many|TRBJ1-1|10|TRBV2|NA
TGTGCCAGCAGTGACTCTCCAGCTTTCTTT
CASSDSPAFF
>NA|TRBJ1-2|15|TRBV7-8|NA
TGTGCCAGCAGCTCGCCTGTGGGGGGTTCTCGTGGCTACACCTTC
CASSSPVGGSRGYTF
>few|TRBJ1-2|15|TRBV7-3|TRBD1
TGTGCCAGCAGCTTAGGGGAGACAGGGGGTAGTGGCTACACCTTC
CASSLGETGGSGYTF
>few|TRBJ2-1|12|TRBV12-3/TRBV12-4|NA
TGTGCCAGCAGTGACAGAACCAATGAGCAGTTCTTC
CASSDRTNEQFF
>few|TRBJ2-1|13|TRBV5-4|NA
TGTGCCAGCAGCTTGGGCCAGGGCAATGAGCAGTTCTTC
CASSLGQGNEQFF
>few|TRBJ2-7|13|TRBV7-6|NA
TGTGCCAGCAGCTCGTCCGGGACAATGGAGCAGTACTTC
CASSSSGTMEQYF
>NA|TRBJ2-7|14|TRBV7-2|NA
TGTGCCAGCAGCCGCCGGGGTAGTCTAGGCGAGCAGTACTTC
CASSRRGSLGEQYF
>NA|TRBJ2-3|14|TRBV7-8|NA
TGTGCCAGCAGCCGACTGACTAGCACAGATACGCAGTATTTT
CASSRLTSTDTQYF
>NA|TRBJ1-1|12|TRBV7-9|NA
TGTGCCAGCAGCTTCCGGCAGACTGAAGCTTTCTTT
CASSFRQTEAFF
>few|TRBJ2-7|15|TRBV7-9|NA
TGTGCCAGCAGCTTAGCGGGGGAGAGCTCCTACGAGCAGTACTTC
CASSLAGESSYEQYF
>few|TRBJ1-2|17|TRBV7-9|NA
TGTGCCAGCAGGGATTCGTTAGCAGGAGCCAGGAATTATGGCTACACCTTC
CASRDSLAGARNYGYTF
>NA|TRBJ2-1|17|TRBV11-2|TRBD1
TGTGCCAGCAGCTCCCGGGACAGGATAAGCTCCTACAATGAGCAGTTCTTC
CASSSRDRISSYNEQFF
>NA|TRBJ1-2|14|TRBV4-1|TRBD1
TGCGCCAGCAGCCAAGAAAGGGGGCTAAGGGGCTACACCTTC
CASSQERGLRGYTF
>few|TRBJ1-2|14|TRBV10-3|NA
TGTGCCATCAGTGAGTCGGGGCCTTCGGTGGGCTACACCTTC
CAISESGPSVGYTF
>few|TRBJ1-4|15|TRBV4-2|TRBD1
TGTGCCAGCAGCCAAGCTAGACAGGGGAAGGAAAAACTGTTTTTT
CASSQARQGKEKLFF
>NA|TRBJ1-1|11|TRBV7-2|NA
TGTGCCAGCAGCGTAGCCCCTGAAGCTTTCTTT
CASSVAPEAFF
>NA|TRBJ2-4|21|TRBV7-8|NA
TGTGCCAGCAGCGCCCTAATATTCGATGGAGAGGGGGAACTAGCCAAAAACATTCAGTACTTC
CASSALIFDGEGELAKNIQYF
>few|TRBJ1-1|14|TRBV27|TRBD1
TGTGCCAGCAGTTTACAGGGGGCCTACACTGAAGCTTTCTTT
CASSLQGAYTEAFF